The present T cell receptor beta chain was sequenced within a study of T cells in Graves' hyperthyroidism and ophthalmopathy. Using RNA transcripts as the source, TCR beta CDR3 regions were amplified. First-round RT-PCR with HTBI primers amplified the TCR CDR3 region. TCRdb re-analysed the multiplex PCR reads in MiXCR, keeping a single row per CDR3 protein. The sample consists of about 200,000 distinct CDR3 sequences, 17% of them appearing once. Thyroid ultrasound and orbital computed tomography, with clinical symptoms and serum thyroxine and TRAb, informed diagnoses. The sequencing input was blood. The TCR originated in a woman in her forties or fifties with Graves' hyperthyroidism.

CDR3 nucleotides: TGTGCCAGCAGTGGATTGGCGGGACAGGGGGGTTCTGGCTATGGCTACACCTTC. Amino acid sequence: CASSGLAGQGGSGYGYTF. The rearrangement links TRBV5-6 to TRBJ1-2, with 11 bases fitting TRBD1. The length of the CDR3 is 18 residues. Per germline, CDR1 SGHDT and CDR2 YYEEEE. J was trimmed by 4 bases and V by 5 bases; bases with no gene match: 16.